The rows below give T cell receptor beta chains drawn from one sample of a study of response to subunit inactivated influenza vaccine. One entry per CDR3 protein results from TCRdb running MiXCR on the RT-PCR reads. The repertoire includes about 700,000 distinct CDR3 sequences, 14% of them detected once, and less than 9% sits in the top ten. This specimen consisted of PBMCs from blood, obtained 14 to 15 days before vaccination. The receptor source for this set is a man aged 50 to 59 who received an inactivated influenza vaccine. Both conserved end residues are part of each CDR3. Fields, in order: clone size, V gene, J gene, D gene, CDR3 protein, CDR3 DNA. The D gene is left open where the match is weak. Clone size is stated in some rows and not others, as once, few, many or a class when expanded.

>many|TRBV6-2/TRBV6-3|TRBJ1-5|NA
CASGKTGYSNQPQHF
TGTGCCAGCGGAAAGACAGGTTATAGCAATCAGCCCCAGCATTTT
>NA|TRBV20-1|TRBJ2-1|TRBD2
CSATLAGGPGEQFF
TGCAGTGCTACACTAGCGGGGGGCCCGGGAGAGCAGTTCTTC
>NA|TRBV4-1|TRBJ2-1|NA
CASSQDPGHNYNEQFF
TGCGCCAGCAGCCAAGATCCGGGACACAACTACAATGAGCAGTTCTTC
>few|TRBV6-2/TRBV6-3|TRBJ2-2|TRBD1
CASRWGQGNTGELFF
TGTGCCAGCAGATGGGGACAGGGAAACACCGGGGAGCTGTTTTTT
>few|TRBV10-3|TRBJ2-1|NA
CAISWDSSGGEQFF
TGTGCCATCAGTTGGGACTCCTCCGGGGGTGAGCAGTTCTTC
>few|TRBV11-3|TRBJ1-1|TRBD1
CASSSHRGSTEAFF
TGTGCCAGCAGCTCCCACAGGGGGAGCACTGAAGCTTTCTTT
>few|TRBV9|TRBJ2-4|NA
CASSVGSIQYF
TGTGCCAGCAGCGTAGGGAGTATTCAGTACTTC
>NA|TRBV27|TRBJ2-1|NA
CASSRTPLGLGSNEQFF
TGTGCCAGCAGCCGGACTCCACTAGGGCTGGGGTCGAATGAGCAGTTCTTC
>NA|TRBV20-1|TRBJ2-3|NA
CSAILSGVILAQYF
TGCAGTGCTATTCTCTCGGGAGTGATTTTGGCGCAGTATTTT
>few|TRBV9|TRBJ2-7|NA
CASSVGRTAYEQYF
TGTGCCAGCAGCGTAGGACGGACCGCCTACGAGCAGTACTTC
>NA|TRBV7-9|TRBJ2-3|NA
CASSVRLSNTDTQYF
TGTGCCAGCAGCGTACGGCTATCGAACACAGATACGCAGTATTTT
>NA|TRBV5-1|TRBJ2-2|NA
CASYRDSGRSGELFF
TGCGCCAGCTATCGGGACTCGGGGCGGTCCGGGGAGCTGTTTTTT
>NA|TRBV6-2/TRBV6-3|TRBJ2-1|NA
CASSYPLFAVDTYNEQFF
TGTGCCAGCAGTTACCCCCTTTTTGCGGTAGACACCTACAATGAGCAGTTCTTC
>few|TRBV5-5|TRBJ2-7|TRBD1
CASSLYPGQGVYEQYF
TGTGCCAGCAGCTTGTACCCGGGACAGGGGGTCTACGAGCAGTACTTC
>many|TRBV12-3/TRBV12-4|TRBJ2-1|NA
CASSLRGVDNEQFF
TGTGCCAGCAGTTTAAGGGGAGTTGACAATGAGCAGTTCTTC
>few|TRBV12-3/TRBV12-4|TRBJ1-5|NA
CASNRDNQPQHF
TGTGCCAGCAACAGGGACAATCAGCCCCAGCATTTT
>NA|TRBV20-1|TRBJ2-1|TRBD2
CSAQRGGRVDEQFF
TGCAGTGCACAGCGGGGGGGCCGCGTGGATGAGCAGTTCTTC
>NA|TRBV11-1|TRBJ2-7|NA
CASSSLGQARLAVAYEQYF
TGTGCCAGCAGCTCGTTAGGACAGGCCAGACTAGCCGTTGCCTACGAGCAGTACTTC
>few|TRBV5-1|TRBJ2-1|TRBD1
CASSLFGQGDIGDNEQFF
TGCGCCAGCAGCTTGTTCGGACAGGGTGATATAGGGGACAATGAGCAGTTCTTC
>NA|TRBV21-1|TRBJ2-7|NA
CASSKLPRDRKLWEQYF
TGTGCCAGCAGCAAGTTACCACGGGACAGGAAGCTCTGGGAGCAGTACTTC
>NA|TRBV5-1|TRBJ2-7|NA
CASSLVSVPYEQYF
TGCGCCAGCAGCTTGGTCTCGGTTCCCTACGAGCAGTACTTC
>NA|TRBV30|TRBJ2-7|NA
CASDGAYEQYF
TGTGCCTCCGATGGCGCCTACGAGCAGTACTTC
>few|TRBV7-2|TRBJ2-1|NA
CASSSRRHEQFF
TGTGCCAGCAGCTCTAGGAGGCATGAGCAGTTCTTC
>many|TRBV12-3/TRBV12-4|TRBJ2-5|TRBD2
CASSLGALAGEQETQYF
TGTGCCAGCAGCCTCGGCGCCCTAGCGGGGGAGCAAGAGACCCAGTACTTC
>few|TRBV15|TRBJ2-1|NA
CATSRVHPGSYNEQFF
TGTGCCACCAGCAGAGTCCATCCGGGGTCCTACAATGAGCAGTTCTTC
>few|TRBV20-1|TRBJ1-6|TRBD1
CQIATRQGRYNSPLHF
TGCCAAATTGCGACCAGACAGGGTCGGTATAATTCACCCCTCCACTTT
>NA|TRBV28|TRBJ2-7|TRBD1
CASSFQGEGDEQYF
TGTGCCAGCAGTTTTCAGGGGGAAGGGGACGAGCAGTACTTC
>few|TRBV9|TRBJ2-3|NA
CASSVGHSTDTQYF
TGTGCCAGCAGCGTAGGACACTCCACAGATACGCAGTATTTT
>few|TRBV20-1|TRBJ1-4|TRBD1
CSAPRQGNNEKLFF
TGCAGTGCTCCAAGACAGGGGAATAATGAAAAACTGTTTTTT
>few|TRBV4-3|TRBJ2-1|NA
CASSQDASRTLNEQFF
TGCGCCAGCAGCCAAGACGCTAGCCGGACTCTCAATGAGCAGTTCTTC
>few|TRBV7-9|TRBJ2-7|NA
CASSLESGFAYEQYF
TGTGCCAGCAGCTTAGAAAGCGGGTTTGCCTACGAGCAGTACTTC
>NA|TRBV30|TRBJ2-7|NA
CAWEYSFGDYEQYF
TGTGCCTGGGAATACTCATTTGGGGATTACGAGCAGTACTTC
>NA|TRBV19|TRBJ2-1|NA
CASSLPGPGNEQFF
TGTGCCAGTAGTCTGCCGGGACCGGGCAATGAGCAGTTCTTC